This T cell receptor (beta chain) was found in a study of blood T cell repertoires in COVID-19. Study-level background: There were acute and convalescent COVID-19 samples, and they came from the United States, Italy and Spain.

This CDR3 contains 15 residues. The germline gives CDR1 SGHRS, CDR2 YFSETQ. V lost 0 bases and J lost 2, with 12 bases in between. TCRdb's table, derived via immunoSEQ multiplex PCR, lists solely in-frame clones and lacks some. Seen here are 150,000 to 200,000 clones, roughly 80% observed once, and the top ten hold around a sixth. The chain employs TRBV5-1 and TRBJ2-7; D is perhaps TRBD1 (5 bases). The sequencing input was peripheral blood. The receptor's source is a man aged 60 to 69 with active or convalescent COVID-19. CDR3 bases: TGCGCCAGCAGCTTGGGGTCGGACAACCCCTACGAGCAGTACTTC. It is translated as CASSLGSDNPYEQYF.